This T cell receptor beta chain was found in a study of shared clonotypes between healthy human individuals. A word on this clone: Its target is not known.

Here immunoSEQ multiplex PCR was the method, and the copy in TCRdb shows in-frame clones only, minus some. The table includes about 1.1 million clones, about 80% detected once. J lost 2 bases, V lost 3 bases, and 6 bases had no gene match. This CDR3 is 15 amino acids long. CDR1 and CDR2 from the germline V gene are SGHKS and YYEKEE (reference sequence). General study points: When compared with the clonotypes that were shared by all four sorted-subset donors, the non-shared clonotypes turned out to have lower generation probabilities.

The chain recombines TRBV5-5 with TRBJ2-3, with TRBD1 matching over 7 bases. This clonotype was sampled from a man younger than 35 in good health. Some clones in this sample may be carry-over from other donors' samples. The source material was memory CD4+ T cells from PBMCs. The sample's subset: CD45RA-negative fraction. The CDR3 sequence: CASSSRDSLTDTQYF. In nucleotides, the CDR3 is TGTGCCAGCAGCTCCCGGGACAGCCTCACAGATACGCAGTATTTT. Full variable domain (rest looked up from reference TRBV5-5 and TRBJ2-3): DAGVTQSPTHLIKTRGQQVTLRCSPISGHKSVSWYQQVLGQGPQFIFQYYEKEERGRGNFPDRFSARQFPNYSSELNVNALLLGDSALYLCASSSRDSLTDTQYFGPGTRLTVL.